Sequencing of this T cell receptor (beta chain) was carried out in a study of blood T cell repertoires in COVID-19 (dated by TCRdb to the early 2020s). About the study as a whole: Collaborator samples came from the United States, Italy and Spain and covered acute and convalescent phases of COVID-19. The prospective study material was composed of cDNA or gDNA derived from T cells, B-cell-depleted T cells, or PBMCs. Subjects who had been exposed to COVID-19, were actively infected with it, or had recovered from it provided the deeply sampled blood TCRbeta repertoires that made up the dataset. The repertoires were released in a freely available public database intended as a resource for research on the immune response to SARS-CoV-2. The samples were drawn from two sources: the first 160 participants of the ongoing ImmuneRACE study, and some 1,300 subjects contributed by 6 global collaborators. The sample metadata nearly always contained a de-identified subject ID, COVID-19 status, age in years and sex. Where available, HLA class I and class II types were obtained from metadata supplied by the sample provider rather than from assay-based typing. Summary of the overall study and its limitations: The amount of clinical and demographic metadata varied by source and participant and was provided uncurated.

One collaborating source in Seattle enrolled patients during active infection and followed them longitudinally through the course of disease. Each collaborating institution followed its own protocols to collect whole blood in K2EDTA tubes. For TCRbeta analysis, collaborator samples were shipped as frozen whole blood, as isolated PBMCs, or as DNA extracted from either sample type. This clone was seen only a few times. Its antigen is unknown. Base qualities are not at hand, and no much larger clone is one base apart. The immunoSEQ Assay, a bias-controlled multiplex PCR, was used to amplify TCRbeta CDR3 regions from genomic DNA. For the original study's pipeline: The number of nucleated cells in each sample was estimated from the amplification of reference gene primers within the assay. To quantify the absolute abundance of each unique TCRbeta CDR3 rearrangement, sequence reads were collapsed and filtered. For each sample, productive Simpson clonality was calculated as the square root of Simpson's diversity index across productive rearrangements. Drawn from immuneACCESS, this table holds only the in-frame rearrangements with V and J called that TCRdb kept. Clones are partly lost; checked studies trace under half to an unresolved V gene and leave the rest unexplained. V and J calls and clone size are those listed in that table; D and trimming were worked out from the DNA. This sample gives roughly 120,000 clones in total; 75% to 90% of them show up just once. The top ten clonotypes cover under 3.5% of the sample.

In the germline V gene, CDR1 corresponds to MDHEN and CDR2 to SYDVKM. The CDR3 holds 17 amino acids from the cysteine to the phenylalanine. Only the CDR3 part of the read is kept: 51 bases, read in frame from the first base. V is pared back by 4 bases and J by 3 bases, with 19 bases lying between the germline termini. The chain employs TRBV28 and TRBJ1-5, with a tentative D gene TRBD1 over 5 matching bases. This sequence was found in a woman older than 75 with COVID-19, enrolled during active disease. The specimen was peripheral blood. Read as DNA, the sequence is TGTGCCAGCAGTTCCCTACTTTCGTGGGGCTTCAATCAGCCCCAGCATTTT. Translated, this gives CASSSLLSWGFNQPQHF.